The TCR beta chain under discussion was sequenced for a study of T cell therapy after organ transplantation. Across the study: T cells were expanded 2 to 3 weeks with 30 CMV class I/II epitopes. Short-term post-therapy blood was drawn 4 to 8 weeks after therapy ended.

The J segment lost 6 bases and the V segment lost 4 bases, leaving 4 bases of the junction unmatched. Germline lookup yields CDR1 MNHEY and CDR2 SMNVEV (reference sequence). This CDR3 is 14 amino acids long. Time point here: 4-8 weeks after completion of therapy. Comment on this clone: The antigen remains unidentified.

Method: immunoSEQ multiplex PCR; TCRdb's copy keeps in-frame clones and lacks some. The repertoire includes about 6,000 clones, about 74% of them detected once, and less than 35% sits in the top ten. The specimen was CD8+ T cells from blood, collected after autologous CMV-specific T cell therapy. This TCR was recovered from a human patient who had received a solid organ transplant and had CMV disease. A share of the T cells may be of graft donor origin. The V and J genes are TRBV27 and TRBJ2-1; 9 bases are shared with TRBD2. The CDR3 is CASSWGGLANEQFF. The CDR3 nucleotides are TGTGCCAGCAGTTGGGGGGGACTAGCCAATGAGCAGTTCTTC.